Presented here are 26 T cell receptor beta chains from one specimen sequenced in a study of CXCR3-negative and CXCR3-positive naive CD8 T cells. Each TRB cDNA library was prepared by 5' RACE (with UMI labels). Reprocessing the 5' RACE reads, TCRdb reports a single entry for every CDR3 protein and omits DNA. Its clone listing holds about 48,000 distinct CDR3 sequences. Input material: memory CD8+ T cells from blood. These receptors were obtained from a human donor in good health. Some clones in this sample may be carry-over from other donors' samples.

This rearrangement joins TRBV28 to TRBJ2-7; TCRdb picks TRBD2, but there is no DNA to check that call. The CDR3 sequence is 12 residues long. Germline lookup yields CDR1 MDHEN and CDR2 SYDVKM. The CDR3 here is CASSPHSYEQYF.

The gene calls are TRBV27 and TRBJ1-5. This CDR3 is 13 amino acids long. Germline-derived CDR1 and CDR2 are MNHEY and SMNVEV (reference sequence). Here the CDR3 reads CASSLSMGQPQHF.

The chain joins TRBV18 to TRBJ2-5; lacking DNA, the TRBD1 call made by TCRdb goes unchecked. Germline assignment: CDR1 KGHSH and CDR2 LQKENI. The CDR3 runs 14 residues. CDR3 residues: CASSPPGPGETQYF.

The rearrangement uses TRBV7-9 and TRBJ2-7; TCRdb proposes TRBD1, but this gene call is untestable without DNA. The CDR3 is 16 residues long. The germline CDR1 and CDR2 sequences are SEHNR and FQNEAQ (reference sequence). CDR3 protein: CASRDSVGQGGYEQYF.

The chain has TRBV14 and TRBJ2-7. This CDR3 spans 15 amino acids. Germline V gene data show CDR1 as SGHDN and CDR2 as FVKESK. CDR3: CASSQVGSLKDEQYF.

The chain recombines TRBV7-2 with TRBJ1-2. CDR1 is SGHTA and CDR2 is FQGNSA in the germline V gene. The CDR3 runs to 15 residues. Here the CDR3 reads CASSLLNTPNYGYTF.

V gene TRBV15 combines with J gene TRBJ2-1; TCRdb picks TRBD1, but there is no DNA to check that call. The germline V gene has CDR1 LNHNV and CDR2 YYDKDF (reference sequence). The length of the CDR3 is 13 residues. This chain's CDR3 is CAIQTRGSDEQFF.

The rearrangement links TRBV14 to TRBJ1-2; TCRdb proposes TRBD1, but this gene call is untestable without DNA. The CDR3 runs 16 residues. The V gene's germline CDR1 is SGHDN and CDR2 FVKESK. The CDR3 sequence is CASSQGWDRVLEGYTF.

The chain recombines TRBV5-6 with TRBJ1-5. The germline V gene has CDR1 SGHDT and CDR2 YYEEEE. There are 14 residues in the CDR3. The CDR3 sequence is CASSLVGSNQPQHF. Looking up the rest from reference TRBV5-6 and TRBJ1-5 gives the full variable domain: DAGVTQSPTHLIKTRGQQVTLRCSPKSGHDTVSWYQQALGQGPQFIFQYYEEEERQRGNFPDRFSGHQFPNYSSELNVNALLLGDSALYLCASSLVGSNQPQHFGDGTRLSIL.

V and J are TRBV12-3 or TRBV12-4 and TRBJ2-1; the D call from TCRdb, TRBD2, cannot be confirmed without DNA. The CDR3 consists of 18 residues. This chain's CDR3 is CASRMGLAGGSRYNEQFF.

The CDR3 is CASSDRTGGTDTQYF. V usage is TRBV7-6 and J usage is TRBJ2-3; checking the TCRdb D call of TRBD1 is not possible without DNA. The CDR3 is 15 residues long. Germline CDR1 is SGHVS and CDR2 is FNYEAQ.

This chain connects TRBV13 to TRBJ1-1. Looked up from germline, CDR1 is PRHDT and CDR2 is FYEKMQ (reference sequence). The CDR3 covers 16 residues. Here the CDR3 reads CASRRPIDTLNTEAFF.

The chain has TRBV19 and TRBJ1-1; the D call from TCRdb, TRBD1, cannot be confirmed without DNA. The CDR3 runs to 13 residues. Germline V gene sequence: CDR1 LNHDA, CDR2 SQIVND (reference sequence). The CDR3: CASSIGALGEAFF.

The genes are TRBV6-5 and TRBJ2-3. CDR3 length equals 15 residues. In germline, CDR1 is MNHEY, CDR2 SVGAGI. CDR3 loop: CASSYSIGGLDTQYF.

The chain carries TRBV5-1 and TRBJ2-7; TCRdb's assignment of TRBD1 cannot be checked, as there is no DNA. CDR1 SGHRS and CDR2 YFSETQ come from the germline V gene. There are 13 residues in the CDR3. The CDR3 sequence: CASSLLTGAEQYF.

This rearrangement joins TRBV5-5 to TRBJ2-7; TCRdb selects TRBD1, and the lack of DNA leaves this call unchecked. This CDR3 is built from 18 residues. Germline V lookup: CDR1 SGHKS, CDR2 YYEKEE (reference sequence). The CDR3 region is CASSLDAFQGAPPYEQYF.

The chain joins TRBV15 to TRBJ1-1. Germline V gene sequence: CDR1 LNHNV, CDR2 YYDKDF (reference sequence). The CDR3 contains 13 residues. This chain's CDR3 is CATSAASNTEAFF.

The rearrangement links TRBV7-2 to TRBJ1-2; lacking DNA, the TRBD1 call made by TCRdb goes unchecked. The germline CDR1 and CDR2 sequences are SGHTA and FQGNSA. The CDR3 extends over 14 amino acids. The CDR3 protein is CASRRPGDAYGYTF.

J is TRBJ2-7 and V is TRBV29-1; the TCRdb D gene call, TRBD2, has no DNA to confirm it. Germline V gene data show CDR1 as SQVTM and CDR2 as ANQGSEA. The CDR3 runs to 16 residues. The CDR3: CSVEGGVRAGTYEQYF.

CDR3 region: CASSLVGMTGDTGELFF. The genes are TRBV7-8 and TRBJ2-2; the D call from TCRdb, TRBD1, cannot be confirmed without DNA. The CDR3 loop spans 17 amino acids. Germline loops: CDR1 SGHVS, CDR2 FQNEAQ.

The genes are TRBV29-1 and TRBJ2-7; TCRdb lists TRBD1, though no DNA is available to test this call. Germline lookup yields CDR1 SQVTM and CDR2 ANQGSEA. The CDR3 contains 13 residues. The CDR3 sequence: CSARTGNRDEQYF.

The chain carries TRBV2 and TRBJ2-2; TCRdb's assignment of TRBD1 cannot be checked, as there is no DNA. The CDR3 loop spans 14 amino acids. CDR1 SNHLY and CDR2 FYNNEI come from the germline V gene. CDR3 sequence: CASSQWTGTGELFF.

This chain uses TRBV25-1 with TRBJ1-1. Germline V lookup: CDR1 MGHDK, CDR2 SYGVNS. The CDR3 loop spans 13 amino acids. CDR3 sequence: CASSEYGNTEAFF.

This chain connects TRBV13 to TRBJ1-1. Germline lookup yields CDR1 PRHDT and CDR2 FYEKMQ (reference sequence). CDR3 length equals 13 residues. CDR3 in amino acids: CASSALGGTEAFF.

The CDR3 reads CASSPPYMGGNSPLHF. V usage is TRBV28 and J usage is TRBJ1-6. Germline V gene lookup returns CDR1 MDHEN and CDR2 SYDVKM. This CDR3 is 16 amino acids long.

This chain joins TRBV19 and TRBJ2-2; as DNA is missing, the TRBD1 call by TCRdb cannot be tested. CDR1 and CDR2 (germline): LNHDA, SQIVND (reference sequence). The CDR3 consists of 15 residues. This CDR3 reads CASSMGQGPAGELFF.